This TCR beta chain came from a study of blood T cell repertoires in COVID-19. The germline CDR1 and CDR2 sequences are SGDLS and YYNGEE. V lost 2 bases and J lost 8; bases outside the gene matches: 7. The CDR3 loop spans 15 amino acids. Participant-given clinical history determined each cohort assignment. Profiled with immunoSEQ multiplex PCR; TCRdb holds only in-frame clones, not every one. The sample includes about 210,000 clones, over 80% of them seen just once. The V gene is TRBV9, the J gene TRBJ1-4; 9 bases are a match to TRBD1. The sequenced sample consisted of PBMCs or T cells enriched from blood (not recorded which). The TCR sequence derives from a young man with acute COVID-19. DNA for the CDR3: TGTGCCAGCAGCGTGGAGGACAGGGGAGGGGAAAAACTGTTTTTT. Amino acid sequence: CASSVEDRGGEKLFF.